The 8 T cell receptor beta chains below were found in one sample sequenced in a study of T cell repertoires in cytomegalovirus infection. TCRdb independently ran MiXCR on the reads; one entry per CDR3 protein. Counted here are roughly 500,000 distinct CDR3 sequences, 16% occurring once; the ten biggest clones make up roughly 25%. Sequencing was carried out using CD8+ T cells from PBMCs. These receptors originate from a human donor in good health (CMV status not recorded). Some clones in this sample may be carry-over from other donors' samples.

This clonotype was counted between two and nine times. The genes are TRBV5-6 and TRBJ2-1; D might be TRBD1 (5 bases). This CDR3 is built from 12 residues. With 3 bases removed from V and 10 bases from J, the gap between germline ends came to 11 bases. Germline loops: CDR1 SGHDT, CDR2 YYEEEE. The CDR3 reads CASSSDSLEQFF. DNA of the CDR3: TGTGCCAGCAGCTCTGACAGCCTAGAGCAGTTCTTC.

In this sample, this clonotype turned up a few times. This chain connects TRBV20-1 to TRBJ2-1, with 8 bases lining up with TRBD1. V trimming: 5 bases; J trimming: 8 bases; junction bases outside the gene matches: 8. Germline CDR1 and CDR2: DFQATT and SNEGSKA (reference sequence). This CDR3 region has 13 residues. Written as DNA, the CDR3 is TGCAGTGCTCCACTAGGACAGGGCGATGAGCAGTTCTTC. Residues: CSAPLGQGDEQFF.

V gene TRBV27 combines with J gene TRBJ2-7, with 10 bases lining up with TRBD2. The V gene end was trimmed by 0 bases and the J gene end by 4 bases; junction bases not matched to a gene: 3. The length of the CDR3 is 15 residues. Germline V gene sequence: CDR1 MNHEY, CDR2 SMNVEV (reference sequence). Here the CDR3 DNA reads TGTGCCAGCAGTTTATCCACTAGCGGGGAGTACGAGCAGTACTTC. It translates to CASSLSTSGEYEQYF.

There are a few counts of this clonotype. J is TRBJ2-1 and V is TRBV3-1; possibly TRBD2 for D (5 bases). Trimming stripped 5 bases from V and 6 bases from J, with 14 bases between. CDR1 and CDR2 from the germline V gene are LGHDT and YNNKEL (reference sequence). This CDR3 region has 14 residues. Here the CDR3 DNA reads TGTGCCAGCAGCTTCCTCGGACTGTTCAATGAGCAGTTCTTC. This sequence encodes CASSFLGLFNEQFF.

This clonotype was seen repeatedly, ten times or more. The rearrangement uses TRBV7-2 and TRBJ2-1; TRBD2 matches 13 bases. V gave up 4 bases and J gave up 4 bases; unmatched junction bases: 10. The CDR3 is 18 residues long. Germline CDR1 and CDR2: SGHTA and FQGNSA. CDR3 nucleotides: TGTGCCAGCAGCTCCGGACTAGCGGGGGTCCCTCCTTACAATGAGCAGTTCTTC. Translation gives CASSSGLAGVPPYNEQFF.

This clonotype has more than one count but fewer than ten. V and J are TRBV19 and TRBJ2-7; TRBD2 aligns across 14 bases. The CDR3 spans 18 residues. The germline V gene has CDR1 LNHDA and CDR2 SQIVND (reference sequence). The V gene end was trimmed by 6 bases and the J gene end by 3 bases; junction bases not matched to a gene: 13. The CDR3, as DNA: TGTGCCAGTAGCAACCGGGACATGGGGACTAGCGGGAGCTACGAGCAGTACTTC. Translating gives CASSNRDMGTSGSYEQYF.

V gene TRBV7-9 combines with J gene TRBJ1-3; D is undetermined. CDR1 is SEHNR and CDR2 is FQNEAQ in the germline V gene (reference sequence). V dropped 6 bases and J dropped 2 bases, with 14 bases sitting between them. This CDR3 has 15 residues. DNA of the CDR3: TGTGCCAGCAGGTTCCCCGGGAGGGCTGGAAACACCATATATTTT. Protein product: CASRFPGRAGNTIYF. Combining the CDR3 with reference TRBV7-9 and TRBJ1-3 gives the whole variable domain DTGVSQNPRHKITKRGQNVTFRCDPISEHNRLYWYRQTLGQGPEFLTYFQNEAQLEKSRLLSDRFSAERPKGSFSTLEIQRTEQGDSAMYLCASRFPGRAGNTIYFGEGSWLTVV.

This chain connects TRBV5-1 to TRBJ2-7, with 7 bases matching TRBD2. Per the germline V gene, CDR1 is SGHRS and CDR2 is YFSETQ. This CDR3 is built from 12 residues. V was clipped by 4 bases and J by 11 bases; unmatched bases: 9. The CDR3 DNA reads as TGCGCCAGCAGCCTCAGCGGGAATGAGGAGTACTTC. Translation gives CASSLSGNEEYF.